Presented here are 5 T cell receptor beta chains from one specimen sequenced in a study of T cells after yellow fever vaccination. From the 5' RACE reads, TCRdb called clonotypes with MiXCR, one entry per CDR3 protein. The sample records around 320,000 distinct CDR3 sequences, 8.5% to 10% being singletons. Here the sequenced sample was CD4+ T cells sorted from PBMCs, taken 5 days after the yellow fever booster vaccination. The receptors originated from a man in his late teens or twenties who received the YFV17D yellow fever vaccine.

This clonotype came up a few times. The V and J genes are TRBV5-4 and TRBJ1-5, with 8 bases matching TRBD1. Germline assignment: CDR1 SGHNT and CDR2 YYREEE (reference sequence). Trimming at V came to 0 bases and at J to 2 bases, leaving 10 bases not matched to a gene. The CDR3 contains 18 residues. The CDR3 here is CASSLAGQDVICNQPQHF. DNA for the CDR3: TGTGCCAGCAGCTTGGCGGGACAGGATGTTATATGCAATCAGCCCCAGCATTTT.

In its sample, this clonotype was seen a few times. The chain employs TRBV7-2 and TRBJ2-1; either TRBD1 or TRBD2 may supply D (5 bases each). This CDR3 spans 16 amino acids. Deletions cut 2 bases from V and 8 bases from J, with 19 bases between. CDR1 SGHTA and CDR2 FQGNSA come from the germline V gene. The CDR3 sequence: CASSLKGRSPAHEQFF. The CDR3 region has the DNA TGTGCCAGCAGCTTAAAGGGACGCAGCCCGGCGCATGAGCAGTTCTTC.

This clonotype has a handful of counts. This sequence joins TRBV5-6 and TRBJ1-3; D may be TRBD1 (5 bases). The CDR3 length is 15 residues. Trimming shortened V by 0 bases and J by 0 bases, and 7 bases separated the two germline ends. CDR1 is SGHDT, CDR2 YYEEEE, per germline. CDR3 region: CASSLAGASGNTIYF. CDR3 DNA sequence: TGTGCCAGCAGCTTGGCTGGGGCCTCTGGAAACACCATATATTTT.

The chain combines TRBV7-9 with TRBJ1-1, with D perhaps matching TRBD1 (6 bases). The germline CDR1 and CDR2 sequences are SEHNR and FQNEAQ (reference sequence). Trimming pared 1 base from V and 0 bases from J, leaving 15 bases between. The CDR3 totals 17 residues. DNA for the CDR3: TGTGCCAGCAGCTTAGATAGTATATGGGGGCTGAACACTGAAGCTTTCTTT. Encoded protein: CASSLDSIWGLNTEAFF.

The chain is built from TRBV7-9 and TRBJ1-2; D is undetermined. Germline CDR1 and CDR2: SEHNR and FQNEAQ (reference sequence). The CDR3 loop spans 13 amino acids. Trimming pared 2 bases from V and 5 bases from J, leaving 9 bases between. CDR3 nucleotides: TGTGCCAGCAGCTTAAATCCAGGATATGGCTACACCTTC. Its protein product is CASSLNPGYGYTF.